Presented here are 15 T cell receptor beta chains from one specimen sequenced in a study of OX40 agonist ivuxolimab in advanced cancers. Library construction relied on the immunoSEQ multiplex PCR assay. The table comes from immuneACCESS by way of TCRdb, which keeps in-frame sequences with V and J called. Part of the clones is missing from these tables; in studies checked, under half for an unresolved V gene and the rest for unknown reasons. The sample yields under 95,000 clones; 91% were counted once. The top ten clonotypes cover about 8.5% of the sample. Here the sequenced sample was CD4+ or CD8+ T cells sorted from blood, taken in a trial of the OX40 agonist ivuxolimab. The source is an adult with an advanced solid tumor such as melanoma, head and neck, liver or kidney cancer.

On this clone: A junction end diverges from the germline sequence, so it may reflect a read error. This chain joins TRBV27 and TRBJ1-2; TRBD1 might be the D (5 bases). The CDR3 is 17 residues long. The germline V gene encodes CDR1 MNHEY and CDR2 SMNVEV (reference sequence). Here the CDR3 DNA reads TGTGCCAGCAGTGTATCCCCCTCTAAGGGGTGGATCTATGGCTACACCTTC. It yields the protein CASSVSPSKGWIYGYTF.

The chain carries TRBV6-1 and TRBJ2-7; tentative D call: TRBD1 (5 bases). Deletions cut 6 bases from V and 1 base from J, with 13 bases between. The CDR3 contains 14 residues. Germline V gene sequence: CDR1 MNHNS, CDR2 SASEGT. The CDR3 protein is CASREFTGSYEQYF. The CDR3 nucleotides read TGTGCCAGCAGAGAGTTTACAGGTTCCTACGAGCAGTACTTC.

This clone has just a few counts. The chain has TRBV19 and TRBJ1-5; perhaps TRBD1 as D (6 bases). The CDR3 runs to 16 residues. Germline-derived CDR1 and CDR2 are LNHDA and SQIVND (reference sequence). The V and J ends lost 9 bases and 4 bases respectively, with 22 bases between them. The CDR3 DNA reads TGTGCCAGCAACTTCAGGGGTGGTGGTGGTAATCAGCCCCAGCATTTT. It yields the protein CASNFRGGGGNQPQHF. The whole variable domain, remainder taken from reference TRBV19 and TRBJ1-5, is DGGITQSPKYLFRKEGQNVTLSCEQNLNHDAMYWYRQDPGQGLRLIYYSQIVNDFQKGDIAEGYSVSREKKESFPLTVTSAQKNPTAFYLCASNFRGGGGNQPQHFGDGTRLSIL.

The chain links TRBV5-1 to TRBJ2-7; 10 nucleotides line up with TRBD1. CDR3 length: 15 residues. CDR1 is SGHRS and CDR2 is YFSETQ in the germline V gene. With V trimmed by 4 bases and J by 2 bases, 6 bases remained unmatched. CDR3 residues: CASSPGQGGTYEQYF. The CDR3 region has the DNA TGCGCCAGCAGCCCCGGACAGGGGGGAACCTACGAGCAGTACTTC.

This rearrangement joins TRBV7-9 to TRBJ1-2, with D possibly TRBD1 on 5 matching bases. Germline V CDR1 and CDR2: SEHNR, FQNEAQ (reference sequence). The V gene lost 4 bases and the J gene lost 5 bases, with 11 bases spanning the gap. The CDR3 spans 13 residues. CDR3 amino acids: CASSSDKRYGYTF. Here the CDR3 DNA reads TGTGCCAGCAGCTCGGACAAAAGATATGGCTACACCTTC.

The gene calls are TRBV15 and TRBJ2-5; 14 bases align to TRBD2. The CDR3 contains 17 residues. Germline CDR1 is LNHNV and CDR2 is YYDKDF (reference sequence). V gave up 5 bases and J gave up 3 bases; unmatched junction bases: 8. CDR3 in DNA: TGTGCCACCAGCCCTCGGGGACTAGCGGGAGTAAAAGAGACCCAGTACTTC. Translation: CATSPRGLAGVKETQYF.

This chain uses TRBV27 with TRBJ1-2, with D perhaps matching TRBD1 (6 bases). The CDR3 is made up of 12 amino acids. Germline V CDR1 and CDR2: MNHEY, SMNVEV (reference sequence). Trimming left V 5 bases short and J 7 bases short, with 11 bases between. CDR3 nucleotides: TGTGCCAGCAGTAACCTACAGGGTGGCTACACCTTC. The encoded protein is CASSNLQGGYTF.

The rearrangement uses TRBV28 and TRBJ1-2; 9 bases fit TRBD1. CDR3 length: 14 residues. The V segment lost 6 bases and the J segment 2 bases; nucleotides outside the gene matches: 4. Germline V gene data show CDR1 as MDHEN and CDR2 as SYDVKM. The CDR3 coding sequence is TGTGCCAGCAGGTCGACAGGGGGAAACTATGGCTACACCTTC. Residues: CASRSTGGNYGYTF.

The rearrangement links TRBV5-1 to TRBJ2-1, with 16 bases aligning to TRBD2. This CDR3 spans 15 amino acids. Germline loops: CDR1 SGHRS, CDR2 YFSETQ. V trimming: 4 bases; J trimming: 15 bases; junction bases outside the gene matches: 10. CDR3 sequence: CASSPPGGLAGGMFF. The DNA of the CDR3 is TGCGCCAGCAGCCCCCCGGGGGGACTAGCGGGAGGGATGTTCTTC.

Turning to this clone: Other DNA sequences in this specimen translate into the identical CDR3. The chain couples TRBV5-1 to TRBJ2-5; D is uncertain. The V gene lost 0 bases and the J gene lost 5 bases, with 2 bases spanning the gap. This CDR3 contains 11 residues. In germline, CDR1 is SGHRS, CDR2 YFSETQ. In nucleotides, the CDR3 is TGCGCCAGCAGCTTGGACGAGACCCAGTACTTC. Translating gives CASSLDETQYF. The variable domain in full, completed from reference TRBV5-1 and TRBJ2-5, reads KAGVTQTPRYLIKTRGQQVTLSCSPISGHRSVSWYQQTPGQGLQFLFEYFSETQRNKGNFPGRFSGRQFSNSRSEMNVSTLELGDSALYLCASSLDETQYFGPGTRLLVL.

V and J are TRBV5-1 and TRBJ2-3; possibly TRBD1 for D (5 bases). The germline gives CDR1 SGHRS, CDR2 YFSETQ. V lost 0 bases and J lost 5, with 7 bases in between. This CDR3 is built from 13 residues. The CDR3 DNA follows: TGCGCCAGCAGCTTGGAGGGGCAAGATACGCAGTATTTT. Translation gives CASSLEGQDTQYF.

Here the CDR3 DNA reads TGTGCCAGCAGTGTATTTCCCGACGGGACAGGGGAAGCCAAAAACATTCAGTACTTC. This sequence encodes CASSVFPDGTGEAKNIQYF. This chain uses TRBV27 with TRBJ2-4, with 10 bases fitting TRBD1. The CDR3 extends over 19 amino acids. V dropped 5 bases and J dropped 0; count of bases not matched to a gene: 13. The germline CDR1 and CDR2 sequences are MNHEY and SMNVEV (reference sequence).

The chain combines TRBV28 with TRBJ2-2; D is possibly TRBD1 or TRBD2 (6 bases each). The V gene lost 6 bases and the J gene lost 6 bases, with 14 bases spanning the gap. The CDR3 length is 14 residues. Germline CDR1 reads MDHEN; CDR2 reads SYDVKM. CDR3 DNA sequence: TGTGCCAGCAGCTCAGGGGAGGTAGCCGGGGAGCTGTTTTTT. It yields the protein CASSSGEVAGELFF.

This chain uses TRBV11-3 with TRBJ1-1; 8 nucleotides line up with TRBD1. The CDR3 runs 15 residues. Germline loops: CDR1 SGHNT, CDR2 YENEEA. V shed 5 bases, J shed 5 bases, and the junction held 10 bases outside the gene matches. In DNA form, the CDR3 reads TGTGCCAGCAGCCCTTATCAGGGGGCTTTGACTGAAGCTTTCTTT. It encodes CASSPYQGALTEAFF.

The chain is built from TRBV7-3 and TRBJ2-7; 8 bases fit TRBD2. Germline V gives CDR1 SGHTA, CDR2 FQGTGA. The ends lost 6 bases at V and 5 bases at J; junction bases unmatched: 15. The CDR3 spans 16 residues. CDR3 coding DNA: TGTGCCAGCAGGTCCGGGACTAGAGGTTCCGCCCACGAGCAGTACTTC. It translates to CASRSGTRGSAHEQYF.